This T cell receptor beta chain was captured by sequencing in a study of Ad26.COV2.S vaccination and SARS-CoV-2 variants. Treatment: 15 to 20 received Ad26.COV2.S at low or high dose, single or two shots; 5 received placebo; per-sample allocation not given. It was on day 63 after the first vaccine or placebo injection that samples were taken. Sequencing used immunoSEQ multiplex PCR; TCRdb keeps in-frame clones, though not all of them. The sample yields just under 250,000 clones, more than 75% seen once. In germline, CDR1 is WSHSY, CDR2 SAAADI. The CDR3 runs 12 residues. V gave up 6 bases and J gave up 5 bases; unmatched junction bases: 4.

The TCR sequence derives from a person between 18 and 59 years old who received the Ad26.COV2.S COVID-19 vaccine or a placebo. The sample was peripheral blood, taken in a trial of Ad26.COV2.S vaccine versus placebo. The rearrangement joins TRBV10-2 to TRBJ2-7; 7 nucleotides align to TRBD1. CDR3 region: CASSDTGDEQYF. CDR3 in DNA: TGCGCCAGCAGCGATACAGGGGACGAGCAGTACTTC.